Listed below are T cell receptor beta chains from one sample, sequenced in a study of cytomegalovirus exposure and HLA in healthy donors. This table comes from immunoSEQ multiplex PCR, and its TCRdb copy is limited to in-frame clones, with some not included. This sample carries under 200,000 clones, roughly 84% of them seen once, and the ten largest clones take about 0.4%. Material for sequencing was PBMCs. These receptors were taken from a boy aged 2-15 years in good health and CMV-seronegative. Both conserved end residues are part of each CDR3. Fields, in order: clone size, D gene, J gene, V gene, CDR3 protein, CDR3 DNA. A D gene is named only where the DNA matches it firmly. Rows may omit the clone size; those that give it use once, few, many or a size class.

clone size: .; D gene: .; J gene: TRBJ1-5; V gene: TRBV2; CDR3 protein: CASRYLGGGNQPQHF; CDR3 DNA: TGTGCCAGCAGATACTTAGGGGGGGGCAATCAGCCCCAGCATTTT
clone size: once; D gene: TRBD1; J gene: TRBJ1-5; V gene: TRBV19; CDR3 protein: CASSSTGQRQPQHF; CDR3 DNA: TGTGCCAGTAGTTCGACAGGGCAGCGTCAGCCCCAGCATTTT
clone size: .; D gene: TRBD1; J gene: TRBJ2-2; V gene: TRBV6-5; CDR3 protein: CASSYSTGSVTGELFF; CDR3 DNA: TGTGCCAGCAGTTATTCGACAGGGTCCGTCACCGGGGAGCTGTTTTTT
clone size: once; D gene: TRBD1; J gene: TRBJ2-7; V gene: TRBV15; CDR3 protein: CATSSQTGHEQYF; CDR3 DNA: TGTGCCACCAGCAGTCAGACAGGGCACGAGCAGTACTTC
clone size: .; D gene: TRBD2; J gene: TRBJ2-7; V gene: TRBV4-1; CDR3 protein: CASSQDGGEGFSYEQYF; CDR3 DNA: TGCGCCAGCAGCCAAGATGGTGGGGAGGGCTTCTCCTACGAGCAGTACTTC
clone size: .; D gene: .; J gene: TRBJ1-2; V gene: TRBV6-1; CDR3 protein: CASSEAWAGNTF; CDR3 DNA: TGTGCCAGCAGTGAAGCCTGGGCAGGAAACACCTTC
clone size: .; D gene: .; J gene: TRBJ2-7; V gene: TRBV5-5; CDR3 protein: CASSLLGARREQYF; CDR3 DNA: TGTGCCAGCAGCCTCCTGGGGGCGCGGAGGGAGCAGTACTTC
clone size: few; D gene: TRBD1; J gene: TRBJ2-1; V gene: TRBV2; CDR3 protein: CASSATGDNEQFF; CDR3 DNA: TGTGCCAGCAGTGCCACAGGGGACAATGAGCAGTTCTTC
clone size: .; D gene: .; J gene: TRBJ2-2; V gene: TRBV7-7; CDR3 protein: CASSQGGVTGELFF; CDR3 DNA: TGTGCTAGCAGCCAAGGGGGGGTCACCGGGGAGCTGTTTTTT
clone size: .; D gene: TRBD1; J gene: TRBJ1-3; V gene: TRBV10-2; CDR3 protein: CASRSPSGQISGNTIYF; CDR3 DNA: TGCGCCAGCAGATCGCCGTCGGGACAGATCTCTGGAAACACCATATATTTT
clone size: .; D gene: .; J gene: TRBJ1-4; V gene: TRBV19; CDR3 protein: CASSIDKREKLFF; CDR3 DNA: TGTGCCAGTAGTATAGACAAACGGGAAAAACTGTTTTTT